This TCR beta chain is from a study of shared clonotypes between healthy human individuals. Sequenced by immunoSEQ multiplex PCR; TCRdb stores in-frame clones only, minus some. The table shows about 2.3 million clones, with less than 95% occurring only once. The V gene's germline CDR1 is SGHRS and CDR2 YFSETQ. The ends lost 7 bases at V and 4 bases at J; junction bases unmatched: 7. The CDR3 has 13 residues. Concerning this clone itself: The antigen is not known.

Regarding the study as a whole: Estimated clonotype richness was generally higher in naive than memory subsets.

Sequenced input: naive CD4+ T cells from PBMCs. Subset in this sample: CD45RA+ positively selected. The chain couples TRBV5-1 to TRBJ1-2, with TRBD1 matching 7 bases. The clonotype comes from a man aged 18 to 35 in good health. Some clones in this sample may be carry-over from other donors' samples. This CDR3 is CASAEGALYGYTF. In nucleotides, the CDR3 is TGCGCCAGCGCGGAGGGGGCCCTCTATGGCTACACCTTC.